A selection of T cell receptor beta chains follows, all from one sample in a study of T cell repertoires in cytomegalovirus infection. Their antigens are not known. Via MiXCR, TCRdb re-called the reads, giving one row per CDR3 protein. The sample has 100,000 to 150,000 distinct CDR3 sequences; over 25% are singletons. The sequenced sample was CD8+ T cells from cultured PBMCs, obtained from culture after CMV antigen stimulation. All receptors come from a human donor in good health (CMV status not recorded). Some clones in this sample may be carry-over from other donors' samples. Both conserved end residues are part of each CDR3. The D gene is left open where the match is weak. The listing skips clone size in some rows; elsewhere it reads once, few, many or a size class.

clone_size j_call v_call d_call cdr3_aa cdr3_nt
few TRBJ2-1 TRBV6-1 . CASTLGSGYYNEQFF TGTGCCAGCACCCTCGGGAGCGGATACTACAATGAGCAGTTCTTC
few TRBJ2-7 TRBV11-1 . CASSLENRDNEQYF TGTGCCAGCAGCTTAGAGAACCGGGACAACGAGCAGTACTTC
few TRBJ2-7 TRBV4-2 TRBD2 CASSGGEGLTYEQYF TGTGCCAGCAGCGGGGGGGAGGGACTCACCTACGAGCAGTACTTC
. TRBJ2-5 TRBV7-2 TRBD2 CASSLVFSGGAESETQYF TGTGCCAGCAGCTTAGTTTTTAGCGGGGGGGCCGAATCAGAGACCCAGTACTTC
. TRBJ2-7 TRBV7-8 TRBD2 CVSSSRTSGGYEQYF TGTGTCAGCAGCTCGAGGACTAGCGGTGGGTACGAGCAGTACTTC
. TRBJ1-2 TRBV4-2 TRBD1 CASSPQTGGQEDYGYTF TGTGCCAGCAGCCCACAGACAGGGGGTCAGGAAGACTATGGCTACACCTTC
. TRBJ1-1 TRBV12-3/TRBV12-4 . CASTQTENTEAFF TGTGCCAGCACCCAGACGGAGAACACTGAAGCTTTCTTT
few TRBJ1-2 TRBV2 TRBD1 CASSEGQGFFYGYTF TGTGCCAGCAGTGAGGGACAGGGCTTTTTCTATGGCTACACCTTC
few TRBJ2-7 TRBV12-3/TRBV12-4 . CASSPTGGGTYEQYF TGTGCCAGCAGTCCTACAGGGGGGGGGACCTACGAGCAGTACTTC
. TRBJ2-3 TRBV9 . CASSLTSEGGTGTDTQYF TGTGCCAGCAGCCTCACCTCCGAAGGAGGTACGGGCACAGATACGCAGTATTTT
many TRBJ2-3 TRBV12-3/TRBV12-4 . CASSPAGVTDTQYF TGTGCCAGCAGCCCGGCAGGGGTGACAGATACGCAGTATTTT
. TRBJ1-1 TRBV7-8 . CASSLEGWNTEAFF TGTGCCAGCAGCTTAGAGGGCTGGAACACTGAAGCTTTCTTT
few TRBJ2-7 TRBV6-5 . CASSPGTPSYEQYF TGTGCCAGCAGCCCCGGGACACCCTCCTACGAGCAGTACTTC
. TRBJ1-5 TRBV12-3/TRBV12-4 TRBD1 CASRYGQGNQPQHF TGTGCCAGCAGATACGGACAGGGAAATCAGCCCCAGCATTTT
many TRBJ1-2 TRBV27 . CASSIGGGAWTF TGTGCCAGCAGCATAGGTGGAGGGGCGTGGACCTTC
. TRBJ2-7 TRBV27 . CATQGREGSYEQYF TGTGCCACGCAAGGTAGGGAAGGGTCCTACGAGCAGTACTTC
. TRBJ2-3 TRBV20-1 . CSARGRQMADTQYF TGCAGTGCTAGAGGGAGGCAGATGGCAGATACGCAGTATTTT
. TRBJ1-1 TRBV12-3/TRBV12-4 . CASTLGTGPEAFF TGTGCCAGCACCCTGGGTACGGGGCCTGAAGCTTTCTTT
many TRBJ2-5 TRBV7-8 . CASSLGLQGVETQYF TGTGCCAGCAGCTTAGGATTGCAGGGCGTGGAGACCCAGTACTTC
. TRBJ2-7 TRBV27 . CASSLHGRGSYEQYF TGTGCCAGCAGCCTCCACGGTAGAGGGTCCTACGAGCAGTACTTC
. TRBJ1-6 TRBV4-2 TRBD1 CASSQEGQEGYSPLHF TGTGCCAGCAGCCAAGAGGGACAGGAAGGATATTCACCCCTCCACTTT
few TRBJ1-1 TRBV27 TRBD1 CASMTGYLNTEAFF TGTGCCAGCATGACAGGGTACCTGAACACTGAAGCTTTCTTT
. TRBJ2-5 TRBV6-6 . CAGAGAGGQETQYF TGTGCCGGGGCGGGGGCCGGCGGGCAAGAGACCCAGTACTTC
many TRBJ2-5 TRBV27 . CASSLSRWETQYF TGTGCCAGCAGTTTATCACGGTGGGAGACCCAGTACTTC
few TRBJ2-5 TRBV27 . CASTPHWGSQETQYF TGTGCCAGCACACCGCATTGGGGGAGTCAAGAGACCCAGTACTTC
. TRBJ2-7 TRBV29-1 . CSVDGGSYDQYF TGCAGCGTTGATGGCGGCTCCTACGATCAGTACTTC